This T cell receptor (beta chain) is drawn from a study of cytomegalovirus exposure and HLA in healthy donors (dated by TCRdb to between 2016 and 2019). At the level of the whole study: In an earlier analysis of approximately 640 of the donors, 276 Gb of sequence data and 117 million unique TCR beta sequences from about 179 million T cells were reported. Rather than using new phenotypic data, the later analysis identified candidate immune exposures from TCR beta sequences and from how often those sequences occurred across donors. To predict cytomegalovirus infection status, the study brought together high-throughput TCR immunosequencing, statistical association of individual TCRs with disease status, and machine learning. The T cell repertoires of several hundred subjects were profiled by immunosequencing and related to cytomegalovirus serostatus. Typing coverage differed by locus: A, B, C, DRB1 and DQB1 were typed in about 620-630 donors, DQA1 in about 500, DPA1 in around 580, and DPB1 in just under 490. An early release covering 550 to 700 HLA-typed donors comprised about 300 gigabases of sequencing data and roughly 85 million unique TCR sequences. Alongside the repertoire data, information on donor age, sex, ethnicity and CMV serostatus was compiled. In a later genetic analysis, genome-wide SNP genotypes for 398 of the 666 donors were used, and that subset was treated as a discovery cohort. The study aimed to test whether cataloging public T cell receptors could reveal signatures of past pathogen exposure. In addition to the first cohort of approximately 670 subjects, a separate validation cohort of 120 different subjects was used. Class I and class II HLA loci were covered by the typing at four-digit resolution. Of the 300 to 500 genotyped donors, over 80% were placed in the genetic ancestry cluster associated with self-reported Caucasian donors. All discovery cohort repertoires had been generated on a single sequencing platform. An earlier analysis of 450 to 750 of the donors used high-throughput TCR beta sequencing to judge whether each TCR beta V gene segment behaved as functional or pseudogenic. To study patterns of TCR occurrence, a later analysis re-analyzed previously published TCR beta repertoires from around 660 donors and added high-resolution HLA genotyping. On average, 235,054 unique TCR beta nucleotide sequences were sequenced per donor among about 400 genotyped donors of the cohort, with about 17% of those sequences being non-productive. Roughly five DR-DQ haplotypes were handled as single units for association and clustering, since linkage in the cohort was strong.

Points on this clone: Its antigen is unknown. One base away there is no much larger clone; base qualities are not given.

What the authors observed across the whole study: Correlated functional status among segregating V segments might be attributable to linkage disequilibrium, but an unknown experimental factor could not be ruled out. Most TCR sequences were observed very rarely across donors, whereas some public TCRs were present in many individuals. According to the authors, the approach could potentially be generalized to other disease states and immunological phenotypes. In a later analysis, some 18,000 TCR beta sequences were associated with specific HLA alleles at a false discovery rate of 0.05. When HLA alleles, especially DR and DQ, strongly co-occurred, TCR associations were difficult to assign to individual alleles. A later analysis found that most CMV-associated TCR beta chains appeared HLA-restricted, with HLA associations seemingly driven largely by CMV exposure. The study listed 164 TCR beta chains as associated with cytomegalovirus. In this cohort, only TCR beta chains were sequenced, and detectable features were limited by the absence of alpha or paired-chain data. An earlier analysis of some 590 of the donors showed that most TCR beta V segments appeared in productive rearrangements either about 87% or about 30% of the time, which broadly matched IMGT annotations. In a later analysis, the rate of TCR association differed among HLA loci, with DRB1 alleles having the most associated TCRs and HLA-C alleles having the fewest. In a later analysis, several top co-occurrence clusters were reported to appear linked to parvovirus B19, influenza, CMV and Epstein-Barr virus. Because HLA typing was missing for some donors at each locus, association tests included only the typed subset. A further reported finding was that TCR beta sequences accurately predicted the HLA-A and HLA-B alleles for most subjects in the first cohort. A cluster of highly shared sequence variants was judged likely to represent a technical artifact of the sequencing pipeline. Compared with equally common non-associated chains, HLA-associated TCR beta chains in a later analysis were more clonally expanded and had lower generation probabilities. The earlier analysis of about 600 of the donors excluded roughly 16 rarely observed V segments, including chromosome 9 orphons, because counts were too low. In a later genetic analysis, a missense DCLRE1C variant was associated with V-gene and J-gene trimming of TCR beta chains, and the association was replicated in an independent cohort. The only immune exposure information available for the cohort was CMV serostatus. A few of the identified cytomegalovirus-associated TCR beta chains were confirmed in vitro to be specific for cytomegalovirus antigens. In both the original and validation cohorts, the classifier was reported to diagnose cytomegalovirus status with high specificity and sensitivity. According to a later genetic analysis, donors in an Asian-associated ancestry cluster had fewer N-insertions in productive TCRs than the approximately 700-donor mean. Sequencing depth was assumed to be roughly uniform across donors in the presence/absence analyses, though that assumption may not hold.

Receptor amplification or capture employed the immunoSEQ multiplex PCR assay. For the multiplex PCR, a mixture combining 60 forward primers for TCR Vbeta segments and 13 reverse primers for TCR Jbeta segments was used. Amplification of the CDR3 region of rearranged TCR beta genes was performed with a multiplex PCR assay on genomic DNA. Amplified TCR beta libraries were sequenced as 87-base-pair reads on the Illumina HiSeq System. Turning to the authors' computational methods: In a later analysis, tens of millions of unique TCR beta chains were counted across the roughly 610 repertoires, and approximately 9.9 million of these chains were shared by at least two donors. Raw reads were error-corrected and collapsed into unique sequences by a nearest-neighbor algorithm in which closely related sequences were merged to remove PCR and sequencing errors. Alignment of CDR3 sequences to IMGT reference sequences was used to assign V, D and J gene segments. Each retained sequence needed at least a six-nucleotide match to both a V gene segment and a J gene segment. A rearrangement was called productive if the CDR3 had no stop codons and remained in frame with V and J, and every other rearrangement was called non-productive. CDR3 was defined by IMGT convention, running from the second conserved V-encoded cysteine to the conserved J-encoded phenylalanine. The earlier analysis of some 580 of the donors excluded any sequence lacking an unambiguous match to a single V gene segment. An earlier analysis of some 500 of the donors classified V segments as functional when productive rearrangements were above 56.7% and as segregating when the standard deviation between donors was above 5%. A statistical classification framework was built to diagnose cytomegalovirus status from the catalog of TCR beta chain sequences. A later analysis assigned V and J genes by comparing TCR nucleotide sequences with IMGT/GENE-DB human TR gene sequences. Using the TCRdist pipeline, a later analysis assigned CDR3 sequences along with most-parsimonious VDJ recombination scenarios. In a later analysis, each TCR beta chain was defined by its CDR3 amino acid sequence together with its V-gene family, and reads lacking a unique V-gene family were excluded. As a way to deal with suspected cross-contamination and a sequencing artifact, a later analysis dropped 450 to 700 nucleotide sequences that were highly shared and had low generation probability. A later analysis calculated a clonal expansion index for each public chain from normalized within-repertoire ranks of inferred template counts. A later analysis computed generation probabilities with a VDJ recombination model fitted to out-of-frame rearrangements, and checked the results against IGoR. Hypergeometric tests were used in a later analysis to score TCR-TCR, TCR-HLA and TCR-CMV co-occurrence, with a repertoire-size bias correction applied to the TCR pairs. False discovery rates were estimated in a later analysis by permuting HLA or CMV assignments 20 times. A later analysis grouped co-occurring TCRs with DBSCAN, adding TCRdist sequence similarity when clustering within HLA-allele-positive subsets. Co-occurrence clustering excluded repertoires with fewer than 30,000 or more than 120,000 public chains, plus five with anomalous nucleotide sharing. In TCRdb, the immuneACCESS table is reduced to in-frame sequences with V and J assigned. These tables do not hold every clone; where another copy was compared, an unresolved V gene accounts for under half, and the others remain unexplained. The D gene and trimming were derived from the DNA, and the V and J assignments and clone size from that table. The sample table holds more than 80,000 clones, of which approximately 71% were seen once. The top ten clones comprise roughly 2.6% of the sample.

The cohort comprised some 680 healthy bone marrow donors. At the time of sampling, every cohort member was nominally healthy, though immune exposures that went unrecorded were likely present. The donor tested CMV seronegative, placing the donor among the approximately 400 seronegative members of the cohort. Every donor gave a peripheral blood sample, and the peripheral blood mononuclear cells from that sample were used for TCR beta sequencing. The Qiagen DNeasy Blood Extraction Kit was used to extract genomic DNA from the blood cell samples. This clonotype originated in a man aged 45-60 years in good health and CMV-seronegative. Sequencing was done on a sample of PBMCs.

The CDR3 reads as follows: CASSAGTSGSPQQYF. The nucleotide sequence is given as TGTGCCAGCAGCGCAGGGACTAGCGGATCCCCCCAACAGTACTTC. The V gene is TRBV9 and the J gene is TRBJ2-4; TRBD2 lines up with 11 middle nucleotides. Inclusive of the bounding cysteine and phenylalanine, the CDR3 is 15 residues long. The DNA shown is the 45-base CDR3, in frame from base 1. Relative to germline, V is missing 3 bases and J is missing 13 bases, with 12 bases of the junction outside any gene match. The germline V gene provides CDR1 SGDLS and CDR2 YYNGEE.